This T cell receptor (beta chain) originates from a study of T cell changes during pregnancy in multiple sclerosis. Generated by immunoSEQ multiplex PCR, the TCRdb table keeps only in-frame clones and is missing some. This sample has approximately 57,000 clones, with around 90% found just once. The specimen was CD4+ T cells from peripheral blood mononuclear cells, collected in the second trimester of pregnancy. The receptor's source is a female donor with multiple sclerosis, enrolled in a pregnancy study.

CDR3 residues: CASSQEPGGYQETQYF. The DNA for the CDR3 is TGCGCCAGCAGCCAAGAGCCGGGGGGGTACCAAGAGACCCAGTACTTC. The rearrangement uses TRBV4-1 and TRBJ2-5, with 8 bases fitting TRBD2. The CDR3 loop spans 16 amino acids. In germline, CDR1 is MGHRA, CDR2 YSYEKL. V shed 0 bases and J 0 bases; nucleotides not matched to a gene: 3.